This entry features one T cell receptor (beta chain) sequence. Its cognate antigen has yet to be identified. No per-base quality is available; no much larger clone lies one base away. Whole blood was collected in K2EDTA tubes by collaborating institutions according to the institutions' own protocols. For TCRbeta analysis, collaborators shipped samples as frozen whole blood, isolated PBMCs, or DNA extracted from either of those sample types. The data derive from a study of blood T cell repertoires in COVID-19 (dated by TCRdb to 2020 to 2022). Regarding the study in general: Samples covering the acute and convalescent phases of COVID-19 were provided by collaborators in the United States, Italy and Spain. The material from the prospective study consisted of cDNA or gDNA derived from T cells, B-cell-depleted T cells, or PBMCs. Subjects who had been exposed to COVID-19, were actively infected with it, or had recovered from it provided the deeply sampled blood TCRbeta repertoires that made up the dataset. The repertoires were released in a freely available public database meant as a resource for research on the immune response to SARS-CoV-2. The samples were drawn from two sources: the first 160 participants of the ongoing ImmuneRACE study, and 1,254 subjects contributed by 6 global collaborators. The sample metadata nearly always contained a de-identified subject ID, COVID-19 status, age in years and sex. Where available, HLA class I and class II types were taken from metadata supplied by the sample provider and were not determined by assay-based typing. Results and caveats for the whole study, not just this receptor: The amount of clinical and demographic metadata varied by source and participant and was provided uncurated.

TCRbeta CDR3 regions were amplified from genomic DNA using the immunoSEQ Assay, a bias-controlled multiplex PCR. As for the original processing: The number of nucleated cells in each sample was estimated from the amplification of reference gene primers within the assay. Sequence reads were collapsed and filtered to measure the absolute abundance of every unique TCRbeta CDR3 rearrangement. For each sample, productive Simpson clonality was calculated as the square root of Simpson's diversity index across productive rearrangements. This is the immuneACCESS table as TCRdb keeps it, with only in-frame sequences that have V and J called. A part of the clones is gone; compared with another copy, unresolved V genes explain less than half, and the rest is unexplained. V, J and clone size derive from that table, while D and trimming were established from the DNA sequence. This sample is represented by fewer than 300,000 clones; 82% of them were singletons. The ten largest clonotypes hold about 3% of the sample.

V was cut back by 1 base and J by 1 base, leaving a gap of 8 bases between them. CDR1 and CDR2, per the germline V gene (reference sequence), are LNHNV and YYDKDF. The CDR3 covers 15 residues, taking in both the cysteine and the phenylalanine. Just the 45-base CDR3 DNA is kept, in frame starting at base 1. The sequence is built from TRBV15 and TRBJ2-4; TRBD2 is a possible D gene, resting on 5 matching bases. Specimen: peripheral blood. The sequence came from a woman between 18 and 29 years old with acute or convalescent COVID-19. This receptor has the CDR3 CATSRVGGAKNIQYF. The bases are TGTGCCACCAGCAGAGTGGGCGGGGCCAAAAACATTCAGTACTTC. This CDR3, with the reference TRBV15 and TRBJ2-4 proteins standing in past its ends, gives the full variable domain DAMVIQNPRYQVTQFGKPVTLSCSQTLNHNVMYWYQQKSSQAPKLLFHYYDKDFNNEADTPDNFQSRRPNTSFCFLDIRSPGLGDTAMYLCATSRVGGAKNIQYFGAGTRLSVL.